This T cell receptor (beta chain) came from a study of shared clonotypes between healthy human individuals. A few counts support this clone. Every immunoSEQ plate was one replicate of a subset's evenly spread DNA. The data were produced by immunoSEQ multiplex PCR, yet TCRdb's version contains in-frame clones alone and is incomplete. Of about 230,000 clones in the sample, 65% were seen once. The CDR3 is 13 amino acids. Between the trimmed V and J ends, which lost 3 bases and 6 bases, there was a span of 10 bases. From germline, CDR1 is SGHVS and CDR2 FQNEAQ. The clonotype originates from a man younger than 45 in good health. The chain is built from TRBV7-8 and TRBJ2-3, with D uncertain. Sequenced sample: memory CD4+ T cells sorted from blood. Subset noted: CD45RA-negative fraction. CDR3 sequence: CASSFGRPDTQYF. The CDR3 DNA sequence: TGTGCCAGCAGCTTTGGGCGGCCGGATACGCAGTATTTT.